This T cell receptor beta chain was identified in a study of T cell responses to AZD1222 COVID-19 vaccine. General study results and limits: Nearly half of unique spike-specific TCRs reportedly avoided B.1.351 and B.1.1.7 mutated regions. Sampling captured repertoires only after the peak T cell response.

The CDR3 contains 13 residues. V dropped 5 bases and J dropped 5 bases, with 12 bases sitting between them. The germline V gene has CDR1 MDHEN and CDR2 SYDVKM. The repertoire was sequenced with immunoSEQ multiplex PCR; TCRdb's copy has only in-frame clones and lacks some. Here the sample spans roughly 150,000 clones, approximately 89% being singletons. Concerning this clone itself: Its antigen is undetermined.

Source: peripheral blood, taken on day 0 of MenACWY control vaccination. The TCR comes from an adult in good health. This sequence joins TRBV28 and TRBJ1-1, with TRBD1 as a possible D gene (5 bases). This chain's CDR3 is CASSERGQTEAFF. In DNA form, the CDR3 reads TGTGCCAGCAGTGAGCGGGGCCAAACTGAAGCTTTCTTT. Full variable domain (remainder filled in from reference TRBV28 and TRBJ1-1): DVKVTQSSRYLVKRTGEKVFLECVQDMDHENMFWYRQDPGLGLRLIYFSYDVKMKEKGDIPEGYSVSREKKERFSLILESASTNQTSMYLCASSERGQTEAFFGQGTRLTVV.